This T cell receptor beta chain comes out of a study of T cells in Graves' hyperthyroidism and ophthalmopathy. Study background: Peripheral blood specimens were obtained at initial diagnosis, prior to any treatment. Study-level points and caveats: Blood also held most thyroid clonotypes expanded beyond 0.001.

Each patient was aged 18 to 65 and had newly diagnosed hyperthyroidism of under 2 months' duration. Out of roughly 9.1 ml of fresh peripheral blood came the PBMCs. This clonotype was counted at least ten times. Its antigen is unidentified. Researchers amplified the TCR beta CDR3 regions from RNA transcripts. Researchers ran a first-round RT-PCR on the TCR CDR3 using the HTBI primer set. MiXCR, applied by TCRdb to the multiplex PCR reads, yields one record per CDR3 protein. This sample has fewer than 350,000 distinct CDR3 sequences, with nearly 15% found just once. CDR3 length: 14 amino acids. Germline V CDR1 and CDR2: MNHEY, SVGAGI. With 0 bases removed from V and 9 bases from J, the gap between germline ends came to 14 bases.

The source is a woman in her 50s with Graves' hyperthyroidism that later progressed to Graves' ophthalmopathy. The V call is TRBV6-5, the J call TRBJ1-1; a possible D gene is TRBD1 (5 bases). Sequencing was carried out using blood. CDR3: CASSYSSTGGKAFF. The DNA of the CDR3 is TGTGCCAGCAGTTACTCGAGTACGGGGGGAAAAGCTTTCTTT.